This T cell receptor (beta chain) emerged from a study of T cell responses to AZD1222 COVID-19 vaccine. Study-level points and caveats: Two AZD1222 doses significantly raised spike-specific TCR breadth and depth over controls. Baseline testing showed seropositivity in only six AZD1222 recipients. Sampling captured repertoires only after the peak T cell response.

Notes on this clone: What it binds is unknown.

The CDR3 is 17 amino acids. J gave up 6 bases and V 2 bases, and 11 bases lay outside the gene matches. From germline, CDR1 is LNHDA and CDR2 SQIVND (reference sequence). Method: immunoSEQ multiplex PCR; TCRdb's copy keeps in-frame clones and lacks some. The sample consists of 150,000 to 180,000 clones, more than 75% of them appearing once. V and J are TRBV19 and TRBJ2-2, with 8 bases lining up with TRBD1. The material sequenced was peripheral blood, taken 28 days after the second AZD1222 dose. This receptor was obtained from an adult who received the AZD1222 COVID-19 vaccine. The CDR3 DNA sequence: TGTGCCAGTAGTATACGGTCACAGGGGGTAGTGGCCGGGGAGCTGTTTTTT. Protein: CASSIRSQGVVAGELFF.